This is a list of T cell receptor beta chains from one sample in a study of cytomegalovirus exposure and HLA in healthy donors. Some clones are missing from TCRdb's copy, which holds only in-frame ones; the method was immunoSEQ multiplex PCR. Found here are 60,000 to 85,000 clones, 75% to 85% of them singletons; the top ten hold approximately 20%. Material for sequencing was PBMCs. The receptor set was obtained from a man between 65 and 85 years old in good health and CMV-seropositive. CDR3s include the opening cysteine and the closing phenylalanine or tryptophan.

V gene	J gene	CDR3 length	CDR3 protein
TRBV5-4	TRBJ2-3	14	CASSPWQGSDTQYF
TRBV6-5	TRBJ2-7	15	CASSYGGSPSYEQYF
TRBV6-1	TRBJ1-1	16	CASSEGRNLMNTEAFF
TRBV5-4	TRBJ1-5	18	CASGRDRGLNDSNQPQHF
TRBV2	TRBJ2-2	13	CASSDINTGELFF
TRBV7-9	TRBJ2-5	14	CASSGQGAWETQYF
TRBV29-1	TRBJ2-1	16	CSVVRGGRAGTDEQFF
TRBV5-4	TRBJ2-7	12	CASSLGRGEQYF
TRBV7-3	TRBJ2-1	15	CASSRGTGGHNEQFF
TRBV20-1	TRBJ1-2	10	CSSYPGGYTF
TRBV7-8	TRBJ2-7	14	CASSPGGLAYEQYF
TRBV6-6	TRBJ2-2	15	CASSQLGGATGELFF
TRBV10-2	TRBJ2-1	15	CASSISGTNLDEQFF
TRBV7-2	TRBJ1-4	14	CASSLGAGVKKLFF
TRBV5-1	TRBJ2-1	14	CASSPGGQYNEQFF
TRBV19	TRBJ1-1	13	CASSIVTGTEAFF
TRBV4-3	TRBJ2-7	15	CASSQESYLLYEQYF
TRBV28	TRBJ2-7	16	CASSSHEGGSPYEQYF
TRBV5-1	TRBJ2-7	15	CASSSTPTSSYEQYF
TRBV5-1	TRBJ1-2	14	CASSLSTLNYGYTF
TRBV7-8	TRBJ1-1	14	CASSLGGLVTEAFF
TRBV27	TRBJ2-7	15	CASSLGGTVSYEQYF
TRBV10-3	TRBJ1-4	17	CAISELPVGESNEKLFF
TRBV10-3	TRBJ2-2	13	CATTDRDTGELFF
TRBV9	TRBJ1-2	14	CASSVTGVDYGYTF
TRBV4-3	TRBJ2-1	15	CASSSGQGAGNEQFF
TRBV7-2	TRBJ2-2	16	CASSLEKGARTGELFF
TRBV7-9	TRBJ1-1	14	CASSLGQGRNKAFF
TRBV5-4	TRBJ2-6	15	CASSIRGTGANVLTF
TRBV4-3	TRBJ2-1	18	CASSRTSGGSNSYNEQFF
TRBV7-2	TRBJ2-5	12	CASSSSQETQYF
TRBV7-6	TRBJ2-5	14	CASSFQGSQETQYF
TRBV6-4	TRBJ2-7	15	CASSDEDSPLYEQYF
TRBV7-9	TRBJ2-5	15	CASSLGPGGRETQYF
TRBV6-1	TRBJ2-1	15	CASSRDRGQYNEQFF
TRBV12-2	TRBJ2-3	16	CASRLRAGDPTDTQYF
TRBV2	TRBJ2-5	13	CASTLAAQETQYF
TRBV7-2	TRBJ1-3	14	CASSQGTSGNTIYF
TRBV27	TRBJ2-7	18	CASRIYAWTSGRFYEQYF
TRBV10-1	TRBJ2-7	13	CASSGTGNDEQYF
TRBV11-2	TRBJ2-1	14	CASSHQNRGDEQFF
TRBV5-1	TRBJ2-2	15	CASNPGQGDTGELFF
TRBV10-3	TRBJ1-2	14	CAISEPGGSYGYTF
TRBV29-1	TRBJ2-7	11	CSVAGTYEQYF
TRBV18	TRBJ2-1	15	CASSPISGSGNEQFF
TRBV5-1	TRBJ2-5	14	CASSGGGSGETQYF
TRBV9	TRBJ2-1	15	CASSGDRGPYNEQFF
TRBV5-1	TRBJ2-3	15	CASSSMTGSTDTQYF